This T cell receptor (beta chain) was sequenced during a study of cytomegalovirus exposure and HLA in healthy donors. The study, taken as a whole, reports: Later analysis showed most CMV-associated TCR beta chains appearing HLA-restricted.

Concerning this clone: Antigen unknown.

Germline CDR1 reads MGHRA; CDR2 reads YSYEKL. V shed 4 bases, J shed 0 bases, and the junction held 6 bases outside the gene matches. The CDR3 contains 15 residues. It was with 60 Vbeta and 13 Jbeta primers that the PCR ran. The method was immunoSEQ multiplex PCR; TCRdb's version includes in-frame clones alone and lacks a portion of them. The sample shows tens of thousands of clones, less than 85% of them seen only once. The sequenced sample was PBMCs. This receptor was identified in a woman between 45 and 65 years old in good health and CMV-seronegative. The gene calls are TRBV4-1 and TRBJ2-7; 7 bases agree with TRBD2. The CDR3 loop reads CASSPGLPRSYEQYF. CDR3 nucleotides: TGCGCCAGCAGCCCGGGACTACCCCGCTCCTACGAGCAGTACTTC.